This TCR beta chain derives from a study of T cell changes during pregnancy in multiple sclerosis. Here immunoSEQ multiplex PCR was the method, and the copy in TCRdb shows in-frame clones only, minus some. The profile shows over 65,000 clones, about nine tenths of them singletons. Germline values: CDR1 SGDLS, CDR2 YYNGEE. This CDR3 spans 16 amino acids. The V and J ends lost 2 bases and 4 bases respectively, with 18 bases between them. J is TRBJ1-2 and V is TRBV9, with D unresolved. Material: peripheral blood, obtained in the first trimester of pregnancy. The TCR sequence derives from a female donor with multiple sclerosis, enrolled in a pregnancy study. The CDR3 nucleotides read TGTGCCAGCAGCGTCAGTCACCACCATCCGGGCTATGGCTACACCTTC. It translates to CASSVSHHHPGYGYTF.